These 26 T cell receptor beta chains share one sample of origin, sequenced in a study of blood T cell repertoires in COVID-19. Sequencing was performed with immunoSEQ multiplex PCR; in TCRdb, only in-frame clones are kept and a portion is missing. The data contain about 490,000 clones, 80% to 90% of them singletons. The specimen was peripheral blood. The receptors originated from a human donor in a cohort sampled during active COVID-19.

This chain joins TRBV10-3 and TRBJ1-2; 11 bases line up with TRBD1. V was clipped by 10 bases and J by 4 bases; unmatched bases: 14. This CDR3 contains 16 residues. Germline V lookup: CDR1 ENHRY, CDR2 SYGVKD. CDR3 in amino acids: CATIGQGASLFYGYTF. The CDR3 nucleotides read TGTGCCACAATAGGACAGGGGGCTTCGTTGTTCTATGGCTACACCTTC.

This chain connects TRBV5-1 to TRBJ2-1, with D tentatively TRBD2 (6 bases). Trimming left V 0 bases short and J 5 bases short, with 12 bases between. Germline V CDR1 and CDR2: SGHRS, YFSETQ. The CDR3 totals 15 residues. The CDR3 nucleotides are TGCGCCAGCAGCTTGGGTTCAGGGAGGCACAATGAGCAGTTCTTC. This codes for CASSLGSGRHNEQFF.

This clone was picked up a small number of times. The V call is TRBV7-3, the J call TRBJ2-5; weak D call: TRBD1 (6 bases). Trimming shortened V by 5 bases and J by 4 bases, and 11 bases separated the two germline ends. The length of the CDR3 is 13 residues. CDR1 and CDR2 from the germline V gene are SGHTA and FQGTGA. The CDR3 sequence is CASSPGRGETQYF. CDR3 DNA: TGTGCCAGCAGCCCAGGCAGGGGAGAGACCCAGTACTTC.

V usage is TRBV3-1 (or the pseudogene TRBV3-2) and J usage is TRBJ2-1, with 14 bases fitting TRBD2. CDR1 and CDR2 from the germline V gene are LGHDT and YNNKEL (reference sequence). CDR3 length equals 17 residues. Trimming removed 4 bases from V and 9 bases from J; junction bases left unmatched: 11. CDR3 region: CASSRAGTSGSDGEQFF. The CDR3 bases are TGTGCCAGCAGCCGAGCCGGGACTAGCGGGAGTGATGGTGAGCAGTTCTTC.

The chain employs TRBV6-5 and TRBJ1-2, with D perhaps TRBD1 (5 bases). Trimming took 6 bases from V and 4 from J, leaving 12 bases between them. In germline, CDR1 is MNHEY, CDR2 SVGAGI. CDR3 size: 13 residues. The CDR3 loop is CASRGVGGYGYTF. The CDR3 region has the DNA TGTGCCAGCAGGGGCGTGGGGGGCTATGGCTACACCTTC.

J is TRBJ2-1 and V is TRBV4-1; D is possibly TRBD2 (5 bases). V was trimmed by 0 bases and J by 12 bases, leaving 27 bases between them. The CDR3 runs to 18 residues. Germline CDR1 is MGHRA and CDR2 is YSYEKL. The CDR3, as DNA: TGCGCCAGCAGCCAAGATCTAGGTGAAGGACTGGGTCGGAAAGGGCAGTTCTTC. Translation gives CASSQDLGEGLGRKGQFF.

This clone was counted a single time. The rearrangement joins TRBV6-5 to TRBJ2-6; 8 bases are a match to TRBD1. Trimming cost V 6 bases and J 3 bases; bases outside gene matches: 4. CDR1 and CDR2 from the germline V gene are MNHEY and SVGAGI. The CDR3 totals 15 residues. The CDR3: CASRRTGFGANVLTF. The CDR3 bases are TGTGCCAGCAGACGGACAGGGTTTGGGGCCAACGTCCTGACTTTC.

V is TRBV29-1 and J is TRBJ1-1; TRBD1 matches at 7 bases. The CDR3 contains 13 residues. Losses at the gene ends were 5 bases for V and 6 bases for J; bases not matched to a gene: 9. Per germline, CDR1 SQVTM and CDR2 ANQGSEA. The DNA of the CDR3 is TGCAGCGTTCGGGGACAGTCAAACGCTGAAGCTTTCTTT. Protein: CSVRGQSNAEAFF.

This clone was counted once. The chain joins TRBV4-1 to TRBJ2-7; 14 bases map to TRBD2. The CDR3 totals 18 residues. V trimming: 1 base; J trimming: 4 bases; junction bases outside the gene matches: 9. Germline values: CDR1 MGHRA, CDR2 YSYEKL. In nucleotides, the CDR3 is TGCGCCAGCAGCCAAGGTACCGGGACTAGCGGGAGAAGTTACGAGCAGTACTTC. Protein sequence: CASSQGTGTSGRSYEQYF.

This chain joins TRBV3-1 (or the pseudogene TRBV3-2) and TRBJ2-1, with D possibly matching TRBD2 (6 bases). The CDR3 totals 15 residues. The germline CDR1 and CDR2 sequences are LGHDT and YNNKEL (reference sequence). V lost 3 bases to trimming and J lost 5 bases, with 14 bases between them. This chain's CDR3 is CASSHDGTSHNEQFF. Written as DNA, the CDR3 is TGTGCCAGCAGCCACGACGGGACTTCCCACAATGAGCAGTTCTTC.

This rearrangement joins TRBV12-5 to TRBJ2-1; D is possibly TRBD1 (6 bases). The CDR3 spans 16 residues. V was pared by 1 base and J by 3 bases, with 13 bases between. Per germline, CDR1 LGHNT and CDR2 FRNRAP. The CDR3 DNA is TGTGCTAGTGGTTTGGCGACAGGTAGTAACTACAATGAGCAGTTCTTC. It translates to CASGLATGSNYNEQFF.

This chain connects TRBV9 to TRBJ2-3, with D possibly being TRBD2 (6 bases). CDR3 size: 15 residues. Per the germline V gene, CDR1 is SGDLS and CDR2 is YYNGEE. Trimming removed 0 bases from V and 2 bases from J, with 10 bases in between. Written as DNA, the CDR3 is TGTGCCAGCAGCGTAGTGCGGGGATTCACAGATACGCAGTATTTT. Amino acid sequence: CASSVVRGFTDTQYF.

The rearrangement links TRBV7-9 to TRBJ1-4; D is perhaps TRBD1 (5 bases). The germline gives CDR1 SEHNR, CDR2 FQNEAQ (reference sequence). Between the trimmed V and J ends, which lost 4 bases and 3 bases, there was a span of 15 bases. CDR3 length equals 16 residues. This CDR3 is CASSSPWGGANEKLFF. CDR3 nucleotides: TGTGCCAGCAGCTCCCCCTGGGGGGGGGCTAATGAAAAACTGTTTTTT. The whole variable domain, remainder taken from reference TRBV7-9 and TRBJ1-4, is DTGVSQNPRHKITKRGQNVTFRCDPISEHNRLYWYRQTLGQGPEFLTYFQNEAQLEKSRLLSDRFSAERPKGSFSTLEIQRTEQGDSAMYLCASSSPWGGANEKLFFGSGTQLSVL.

This clone was recorded once. The chain links TRBV7-2 to TRBJ2-7, with 8 bases matching TRBD2. Trimming removed 1 base from V and 1 base from J; junction bases left unmatched: 9. This CDR3 spans 17 amino acids. Looked up from germline, CDR1 is SGHTA and CDR2 is FQGNSA. The chain's CDR3 is CASSLVQGTSGSYEQYF. In DNA form, the CDR3 reads TGTGCCAGCAGCTTAGTCCAGGGTACTAGCGGTTCCTACGAGCAGTACTTC.

There are a few counts of this clone. The chain is built from TRBV18 and TRBJ2-7; 9 bases line up with TRBD1. Germline assignment: CDR1 KGHSH and CDR2 LQKENI. V was pared by 6 bases and J by 3 bases, with 6 bases of the junction left unmatched. The CDR3 extends over 14 amino acids. The CDR3 reads CASSQQGAGYEQYF. CDR3 DNA sequence: TGTGCCAGCTCTCAACAGGGGGCAGGCTACGAGCAGTACTTC.

The chain combines TRBV4-1 with TRBJ1-1; D uncertain. Germline V gene lookup returns CDR1 MGHRA and CDR2 YSYEKL. This CDR3 is 14 amino acids long. Trimming pared 0 bases from V and 1 base from J, leaving 6 bases between. Written as DNA, the CDR3 is TGCGCCAGCAGCCAAGATGGAGAGAACACTGAAGCTTTCTTT. Protein sequence: CASSQDGENTEAFF.

V and J are TRBV7-9 and TRBJ1-1; 9 positions agree with TRBD1. CDR3 length: 15 amino acids. The germline gives CDR1 SEHNR, CDR2 FQNEAQ (reference sequence). After removal of 5 bases from V and 5 bases from J, the junction contained 9 bases not matched to a gene. The CDR3 DNA reads as TGTGCCAGCAGCCGAAGGACAGGGGTGGATACTGAAGCTTTCTTT. Its translation is CASSRRTGVDTEAFF.

This clone was detected once. The chain combines TRBV3-1 (or the pseudogene TRBV3-2) with TRBJ2-7; 10 bases align to TRBD1. Germline V CDR1 and CDR2: LGHDT, YNNKEL (reference sequence). The junction had 10 bases not matched to a gene; V was cut back by 11 bases and J by 3 bases. This CDR3 contains 14 residues. The CDR3 loop is CAGTGTGVFYEQYF. The CDR3 DNA sequence: TGTGCCGGGACCGGGACAGGGGTCTTCTACGAGCAGTACTTC.

The V and J genes are TRBV6-4 and TRBJ2-7, with TRBD1 identical over 10 bases. The ends lost 6 bases at V and 2 bases at J; junction bases unmatched: 7. The germline CDR1 and CDR2 sequences are MRHNA and SNTAGT. CDR3 length: 15 residues. This chain's CDR3 is CASSPGTGVAYEQYF. CDR3 bases: TGTGCCAGCAGCCCCGGGACAGGGGTGGCCTACGAGCAGTACTTC.

The V call is TRBV7-3, the J call TRBJ2-3, with 8 bases matching TRBD2. Germline V gives CDR1 SGHTA, CDR2 FQGTGA. V lost 5 bases to trimming and J lost 1 base; unmatched junction nucleotides: 8. This CDR3 region has 16 residues. The CDR3 DNA sequence: TGTGCCAGCAGCCTCATCCCAGCGGGAGGCACAGATACGCAGTATTTT. This encodes CASSLIPAGGTDTQYF.

V usage is TRBV7-9 and J usage is TRBJ1-2, with 10 bases that match TRBD1. V shed 5 bases, J shed 4 bases, and the junction held 7 bases outside the gene matches. Germline V gene sequence: CDR1 SEHNR, CDR2 FQNEAQ (reference sequence). This CDR3 contains 15 residues. The chain's CDR3 is CASSPRDRGSYGYTF. The CDR3 nucleotides are TGTGCCAGCAGCCCCCGGGACAGGGGTTCCTATGGCTACACCTTC.

CDR3 region: CASSRGLGETQYF. The CDR3 DNA follows: TGTGCCAGTAGTAGAGGGTTGGGGGAGACCCAGTACTTC. The chain joins TRBV19 to TRBJ2-5; the D gene is possibly TRBD2 (5 bases). This CDR3 contains 13 residues. Germline values: CDR1 LNHDA, CDR2 SQIVND (reference sequence). V dropped 4 bases and J dropped 5 bases, with 11 bases sitting between them.

This chain joins TRBV28 and TRBJ2-1, with D tentatively TRBD1 (6 bases). The CDR3 contains 17 residues. The V end was cut by 3 bases, the J end by 0 bases, with 15 bases between. Germline-derived CDR1 and CDR2 are MDHEN and SYDVKM. Here the CDR3 reads CASSFGGGVSSYNEQFF. The DNA for the CDR3 is TGTGCCAGCAGTTTTGGTGGGGGCGTTAGCTCCTACAATGAGCAGTTCTTC.

The rearrangement uses TRBV30 and TRBJ1-2; unclear D gene. The V end was cut by 3 bases, the J end by 2 bases, with 16 bases between. Germline assignment: CDR1 GTSNPN and CDR2 SVGIG (reference sequence). This CDR3 comprises 15 residues. CDR3 region: CAWRQKYTDNYGYTF. CDR3 sequence (DNA): TGTGCCTGGAGACAAAAATATACAGACAACTATGGCTACACCTTC.

The J gene is TRBJ2-3, the V gene TRBV10-3; D gene uncertain. V lost 4 bases, J lost 4 bases, and 6 bases lay in between. Germline CDR1 ENHRY, CDR2 SYGVKD. This CDR3 spans 12 amino acids. In DNA, the CDR3 is TGTGCCATCAGTGTTAGAGCAGATACGCAGTATTTT. Its protein is CAISVRADTQYF.

Only one count was recorded for this clone. The chain recombines TRBV5-1 with TRBJ2-3; 10 bases are shared with TRBD2. The trim removed 4 bases at V and 2 bases at J, leaving 4 bases unmatched. Germline loops: CDR1 SGHRS, CDR2 YFSETQ. The CDR3 length is 15 residues. CDR3 in DNA: TGCGCCAGCAGCAGAGGACTAGCGGTCACAGATACGCAGTATTTT. Amino acid sequence: CASSRGLAVTDTQYF.